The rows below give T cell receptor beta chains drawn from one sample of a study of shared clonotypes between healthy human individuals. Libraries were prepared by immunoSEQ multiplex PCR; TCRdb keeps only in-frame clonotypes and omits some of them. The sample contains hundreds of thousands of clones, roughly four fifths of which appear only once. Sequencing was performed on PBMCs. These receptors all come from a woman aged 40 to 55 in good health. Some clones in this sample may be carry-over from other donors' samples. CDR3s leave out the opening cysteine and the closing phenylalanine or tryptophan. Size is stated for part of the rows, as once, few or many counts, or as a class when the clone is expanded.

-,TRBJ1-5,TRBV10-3,AIGDGASNQPQH
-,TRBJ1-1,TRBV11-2,ASPLGEGNTEAF
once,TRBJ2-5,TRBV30,AWSVGSGQETQY
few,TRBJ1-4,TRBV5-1,ASTMTPTNEKLF
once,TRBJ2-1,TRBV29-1,SVGPGTASSYNEQF
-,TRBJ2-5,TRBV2,ASNLRDIPGQETQY
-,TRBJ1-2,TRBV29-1,SVGGFLDYGYT
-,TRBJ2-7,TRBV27,ASRSDRVPYEQY
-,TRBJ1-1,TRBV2,ASSSRRGGMSTEAF
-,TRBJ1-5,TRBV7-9,ASLKCSPRAQH
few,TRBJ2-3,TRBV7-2,ASSPEAGLATDTQY
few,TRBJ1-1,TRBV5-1,ASREGRGEAF
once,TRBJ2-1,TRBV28,ASRPTSGSYNEQF
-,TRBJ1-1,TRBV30,AWGRRTTEAF
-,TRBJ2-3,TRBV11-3,ASSPRTSGIGTDTQY
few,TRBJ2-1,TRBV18,ASSPGYEQF
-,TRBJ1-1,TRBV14,ASSRAGRLNTEAF
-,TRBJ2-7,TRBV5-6,ASSWQGTVSYEQY
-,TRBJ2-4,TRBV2,ASSGNSLAKNIQY
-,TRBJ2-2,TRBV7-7,ASSFRLAGASTGELF
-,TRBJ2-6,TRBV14,ASSQAEIQAGANVLT
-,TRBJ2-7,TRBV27,ASSSIRDRGIYEQY
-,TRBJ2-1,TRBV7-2,ASSLQTPGLAGGNEQF
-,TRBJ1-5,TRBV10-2,ASSEYHTGAQPQH
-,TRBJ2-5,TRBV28,ASSSPQGAEETQY
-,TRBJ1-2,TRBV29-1,SALDRANYGYT
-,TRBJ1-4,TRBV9,ASSEGQGGTNEKLF
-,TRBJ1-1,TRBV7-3,ASSPRQGGTEAF